Reported below is one TCR beta chain. The antigen is unknown. Germline V lookup: CDR1 SGHRS, CDR2 YFSETQ. The CDR3 extends over 16 amino acids. Trimming removed 6 bases from V and 5 bases from J; junction bases left unmatched: 14. These data belong to a study of cytomegalovirus exposure and HLA in healthy donors. Regarding the study as a whole: According to a subsequent analysis, TCR clusters from the first cohort were inclined to appear together in the 120 validation repertoires.

Measured with immunoSEQ multiplex PCR; TCRdb has only the in-frame clones, and not every one. The table shows 100,000 to 150,000 clones, with around nine tenths occurring only once. The TCR comes from a woman between 18 and 30 years old in good health and CMV-seronegative. Sequencing was performed on PBMCs. The chain recombines TRBV5-1 with TRBJ2-1; 7 nucleotides agree with TRBD2. CDR3 amino acids: CASNARRGTLNNEQFF. CDR3 nucleotides: TGCGCCAGCAACGCCCGGCGGGGGACTCTCAACAATGAGCAGTTCTTC.